The clone carrying this T cell receptor beta chain has ten or more counts. Its specificity is not known. The entry originates in a study of regulatory T cells in long-lasting Graves disease. Findings and limits, study-wide: TRBV28, TRBJ1-2 and TRBJ2-5 emerged as the favored segments in persistent disease.

Time point noted: newly diagnosed GD, antithyroid drugs for less than 3 months. The TCR library used RNA extracted from PBMCs. The guidelines of the American Thyroid Association were the basis for diagnosing Graves' disease. Relying on iRepertoire HTBI primers and Arm-PCR of CDR3 regions, the team built TCR beta libraries. TCRdb re-called the multiplex PCR reads through MiXCR, storing one row per CDR3 protein. This table holds 530,000 or so distinct CDR3 sequences, about 15% found once. The CDR3 runs 16 residues. Trimming at V came to 10 bases and at J to 8 bases, leaving 19 bases not matched to a gene. This sample also appeared in a second study, on T cells in Graves' hyperthyroidism and ophthalmopathy. That work adds: HTBI primers drove first-round RT-PCR of the TCR CDR3.

The material sequenced was peripheral blood mononuclear cells (PBMCs), taken at new diagnosis, from a patient treated with antithyroid drugs. The chain joins TRBV12-3 or TRBV12-4 to TRBJ2-1; 8 bases match TRBD2. The receptor was isolated from a man between 18 and 35 years old with Graves disease. CDR3 region: CANRPWGAGAFDEQFF. In nucleotides, the CDR3 is TGTGCCAACCGACCGTGGGGAGCGGGGGCCTTCGATGAGCAGTTCTTC.